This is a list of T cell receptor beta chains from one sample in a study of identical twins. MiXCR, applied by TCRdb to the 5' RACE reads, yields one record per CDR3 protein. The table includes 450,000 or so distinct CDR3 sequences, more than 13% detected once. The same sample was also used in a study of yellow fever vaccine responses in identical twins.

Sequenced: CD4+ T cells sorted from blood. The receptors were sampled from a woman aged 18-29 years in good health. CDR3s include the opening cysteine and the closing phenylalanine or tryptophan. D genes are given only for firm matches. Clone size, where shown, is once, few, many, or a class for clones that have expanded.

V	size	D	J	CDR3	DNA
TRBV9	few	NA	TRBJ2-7	CASSPRGDRKSYEQYF	TGTGCCAGCAGCCCCCGGGGGGACAGAAAGTCCTACGAGCAGTACTTC
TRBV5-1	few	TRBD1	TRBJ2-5	CASSPSTGLETQYF	TGCGCCAGCAGCCCATCGACAGGGTTGGAGACCCAGTACTTC
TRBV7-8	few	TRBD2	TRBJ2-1	CASSFSGRAGFF	TGTGCCAGCAGCTTTAGCGGGAGGGCAGGGTTCTTC
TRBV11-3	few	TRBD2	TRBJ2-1	CASSLFSSGGEQFF	TGTGCCAGCAGCTTATTTAGCTCGGGAGGTGAGCAGTTCTTC
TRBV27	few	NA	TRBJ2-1	CASSYGSSGITRIHNEQFF	TGTGCCAGCAGTTACGGCTCATCCGGGATTACTAGGATTCACAATGAGCAGTTCTTC
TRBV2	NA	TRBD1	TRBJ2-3	CASSPTGAVDTQYF	TGTGCCAGCAGTCCGACAGGGGCGGTTGATACGCAGTATTTT
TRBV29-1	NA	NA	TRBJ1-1	CSVARGNTEAFF	TGCAGCGTTGCAAGGGGGAACACTGAAGCTTTCTTT
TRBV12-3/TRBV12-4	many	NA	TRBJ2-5	CASSLYRQETQYF	TGTGCCAGCAGTTTATACAGGCAAGAGACCCAGTACTTC
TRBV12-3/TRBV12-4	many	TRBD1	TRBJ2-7	CASSLGTGATYEQYF	TGTGCCAGCAGTTTGGGGACAGGGGCAACCTACGAGCAGTACTTC
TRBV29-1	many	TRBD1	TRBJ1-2	CSVASGQGISYTF	TGCAGCGTTGCGTCGGGACAGGGCATTAGCTACACCTTC
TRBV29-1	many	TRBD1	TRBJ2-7	CSAGQGSSRSYEQYF	TGCAGCGCGGGACAGGGAAGCTCGCGGAGTTACGAGCAGTACTTC
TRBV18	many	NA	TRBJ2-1	CASSPSSYNEQFF	TGTGCTAGCAGCCCCTCTAGCTACAATGAGCAGTTCTTC
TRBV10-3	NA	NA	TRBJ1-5	CAISGEGNQPQHF	TGTGCCATCAGCGGCGAGGGGAATCAGCCCCAGCATTTT
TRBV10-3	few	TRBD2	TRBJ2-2	CAISVLAGVPGELFF	TGTGCCATCAGTGTGTTAGCGGGAGTCCCCGGGGAGCTGTTTTTT
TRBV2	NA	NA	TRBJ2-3	CASRRNTDTQYF	TGTGCCAGCAGGCGGAATACAGATACGCAGTATTTT
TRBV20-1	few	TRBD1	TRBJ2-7	CSASRDRGIYEQYF	TGCAGTGCTAGCCGGGACAGGGGGATATACGAGCAGTACTTC
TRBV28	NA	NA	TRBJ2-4	CASSLPGSKNIQYF	TGTGCCAGCAGTTTGCCGGGATCCAAAAACATTCAGTACTTC
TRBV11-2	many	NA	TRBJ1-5	CASSLSGYSNQPQHF	TGTGCCAGCAGCTTATCGGGTTATAGCAATCAGCCCCAGCATTTT
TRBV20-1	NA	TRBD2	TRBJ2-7	CSARGGGLDSYEQYF	TGCAGTGCTAGAGGCGGGGGACTGGACTCCTACGAGCAGTACTTC
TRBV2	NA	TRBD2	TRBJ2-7	CASSVSGSNEQYF	TGTGCCAGCAGTGTTAGCGGGAGTAACGAGCAGTACTTC
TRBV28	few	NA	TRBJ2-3	CASSLKGRPRTQYF	TGTGCCAGCAGTTTAAAGGGGCGGCCGAGAACGCAGTATTTT
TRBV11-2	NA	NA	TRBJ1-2	CASSGLTGDYGYTF	TGTGCCAGCAGCGGCCTCACAGGCGACTATGGCTACACCTTC
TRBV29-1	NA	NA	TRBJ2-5	CSSWGQETQYF	TGCAGCTCTTGGGGGCAAGAGACCCAGTACTTC
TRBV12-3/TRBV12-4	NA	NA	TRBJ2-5	CASSWVGGPGETQYF	TGTGCCAGCAGCTGGGTCGGAGGGCCGGGGGAGACCCAGTACTTC
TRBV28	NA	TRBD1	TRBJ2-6	CASSRPGQISGANVLTF	TGTGCCAGCAGCAGACCGGGACAGATCTCTGGGGCCAACGTCCTGACTTTC
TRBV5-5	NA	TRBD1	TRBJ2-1	CASSLAAGGRDEQFF	TGTGCCAGCAGCTTGGCAGCAGGGGGCAGGGATGAGCAGTTCTTC
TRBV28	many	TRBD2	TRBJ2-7	CASELAGDYEQYF	TGTGCCAGCGAACTAGCGGGAGACTACGAGCAGTACTTC
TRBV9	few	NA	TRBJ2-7	CASSVGGGRYEQYF	TGTGCCAGCAGCGTAGGAGGGGGGAGGTACGAGCAGTACTTC